These 27 T cell receptor beta chains were sequenced from one sample in a study of long-term antiretroviral therapy in people with HIV. Samples were assayed with immunoSEQ v3.0 at survey level. Produced via immunoSEQ multiplex PCR; TCRdb's table is partial and in-frame only. In the table there are 25,000 to 30,000 clones, about four fifths of which are singletons. The specimen comprised unsorted PBMCs, sampled 3 years after starting antiretroviral therapy. These TCRs come from a man aged 35 to 55 with HIV.

This clone has just a few counts. The chain links TRBV9 to TRBJ2-7; D is perhaps TRBD2 (5 bases). Germline V gene lookup returns CDR1 SGDLS and CDR2 YYNGEE. The length of the CDR3 is 11 residues. The V and J ends lost 0 bases and 9 bases respectively, with 7 bases between them. The CDR3, as DNA: TGTGCCAGCAGCGTAGGGGAGTGGCAGTACTTC. Residues: CASSVGEWQYF.

The chain carries TRBV30 and TRBJ2-3; D uncertain. The V end lost 0 bases, the J end lost 4 bases, and 11 bases lay between the germline ends. CDR1 and CDR2 (germline): GTSNPN, SVGIG (reference sequence). The CDR3 has 14 amino acids. For the CDR3, the DNA is TGTGCCTGGAGTGTACGTCTGGGTTCAGATACGCAGTATTTT. This codes for CAWSVRLGSDTQYF.

The chain links TRBV10-2 to TRBJ1-1, with D perhaps TRBD1 (5 bases). The CDR3 is made up of 15 amino acids. V lost 5 bases and J lost 1, with 14 bases in between. Germline V gene sequence: CDR1 WSHSY, CDR2 SAAADI. DNA of the CDR3: TGCGCCAGCAGTCGCTCTCGGGGGGAGAACACTGAAGCTTTCTTT. Translation gives CASSRSRGENTEAFF.

This chain connects TRBV27 to TRBJ1-1, with 7 bases lining up with TRBD1. This CDR3 spans 14 amino acids. V was pared by 3 bases and J by 2 bases, with 3 bases of the junction left unmatched. CDR1 is MNHEY and CDR2 is SMNVEV in the germline V gene (reference sequence). This CDR3 is CASSLRGRNTEAFF. For the CDR3, the DNA is TGTGCCAGCAGTTTGAGGGGGCGAAACACTGAAGCTTTCTTT.

This CDR3 reads CASRNSQGIGEAFF. In DNA, the CDR3 is TGTGCCAGCAGAAACTCCCAGGGGATAGGCGAAGCTTTCTTT. The V and J genes are TRBV27 and TRBJ1-1, with D possibly matching TRBD1 (6 bases). The CDR3 is made up of 14 amino acids. Germline lookup yields CDR1 MNHEY and CDR2 SMNVEV (reference sequence). With 6 bases removed from V and 8 bases from J, the gap between germline ends came to 19 bases.

This clone has just a few counts. The chain uses TRBV6-1 and TRBJ2-1, with D possibly TRBD1 on 7 matching bases. The CDR3 covers 15 residues. Trimming took off 5 bases at V and 7 bases at J, with 18 bases between the two ends. Germline CDR1 MNHNS, CDR2 SASEGT. The DNA for the CDR3 is TGTGCCAGCAGTCCGCAGGGGGGTGTCGTTAATGAGCAGTTCTTC. Translating it yields CASSPQGGVVNEQFF.

The J gene is TRBJ1-4, the V gene TRBV5-1, with D perhaps matching TRBD1 (6 bases). The germline V gene has CDR1 SGHRS and CDR2 YFSETQ. Between the trimmed V and J ends, which lost 4 bases and 0 bases, there was a span of 13 bases. The CDR3 runs to 16 residues. The CDR3 region is CASSPGEFATNEKLFF. Written as DNA, the CDR3 is TGCGCCAGCAGCCCAGGGGAATTTGCAACTAATGAAAAACTGTTTTTT.

CDR3 region: CASSVPPGDEQFF. The CDR3, as DNA: TGTGCCAGCAGCGTTCCACCGGGGGATGAGCAGTTCTTC. The chain is built from TRBV9 and TRBJ2-1; TRBD2 is a possible D gene (6 bases). V dropped 2 bases and J dropped 8 bases, with 11 bases sitting between them. The germline V gene encodes CDR1 SGDLS and CDR2 YYNGEE. The CDR3 extends over 13 amino acids.

This clone was observed once. The chain is built from TRBV18 and TRBJ2-5; 11 nucleotides match TRBD1. The J segment lost 4 bases and the V segment lost 4 bases, leaving 5 bases of the junction unmatched. This CDR3 is 15 amino acids long. Per germline, CDR1 KGHSH and CDR2 LQKENI. The CDR3 DNA follows: TGTGCCAGCTCACTCCGGGACAGGGGGAGAGAGACCCAGTACTTC. Protein product: CASSLRDRGRETQYF. The full variable domain, its missing parts supplied by reference TRBV18 and TRBJ2-5, is NAGVMQNPRHLVRRRGQEARLRCSPMKGHSHVYWYRQLPEEGLKFMVYLQKENIIDESGMPKERFSAEFPKEGPSILRIQQVVRGDSAAYFCASSLRDRGRETQYFGPGTRLLVL.

V usage is TRBV7-3 and J usage is TRBJ2-7; D possibly matches TRBD1 or TRBD2 (6 bases each). Germline V lookup: CDR1 SGHTA, CDR2 FQGTGA. Trimming took off 4 bases at V and 12 bases at J, with 28 bases between the two ends. The CDR3 extends over 16 amino acids. The CDR3 DNA reads TGTGCCAGCAGCTCAGGGGATGGGACTTACCGCCTACGAGGGTACTTC. This gives the protein CASSSGDGTYRLRGYF.

The chain joins TRBV5-1 to TRBJ2-3, with D uncertain. Trimming removed 0 bases from V and 6 bases from J, with 11 bases in between. The CDR3 length is 14 residues. Germline V gene lookup returns CDR1 SGHRS and CDR2 YFSETQ. This CDR3 is CASSLEGLRDTQYF. The DNA of the CDR3 is TGCGCCAGCAGCTTGGAAGGGCTAAGGGATACGCAGTATTTT.

The chain couples TRBV9 to TRBJ1-1; D unclear. Per germline, CDR1 SGDLS and CDR2 YYNGEE. The CDR3 spans 18 residues. With 0 bases removed from V and 1 base from J, the gap between germline ends came to 19 bases. The CDR3 bases are TGTGCCAGCAGCGTAGACAGTGAGGAACGAGAGGGGAACACTGAAGCTTTCTTT. It yields the protein CASSVDSEEREGNTEAFF.

The V and J genes are TRBV14 and TRBJ2-1; D gene ambiguous. Deletions cut 4 bases from V and 7 bases from J, with 11 bases between. Germline CDR1 reads SGHDN; CDR2 reads FVKESK. CDR3 size: 13 residues. CDR3 sequence reads: CASSPPNGNEQFF. CDR3 DNA sequence: TGTGCCAGCAGCCCCCCCAACGGAAATGAGCAGTTCTTC.

The chain combines TRBV29-1 with TRBJ2-7; perhaps TRBD2 as D (6 bases). The CDR3 is made up of 12 amino acids. Deletions cut 7 bases from V and 4 bases from J, with 14 bases between. CDR1 and CDR2 from the germline V gene are SQVTM and ANQGSEA. CDR3 DNA: TGCAGCGCCGAGGATGGAGGGTACGAGCAGTACTTC. The encoded protein is CSAEDGGYEQYF.

The J gene is TRBJ2-3, the V gene TRBV2, with 8 nucleotides matching TRBD1. With V trimmed by 8 bases and J by 5 bases, 12 bases remained unmatched. Looked up from germline, CDR1 is SNHLY and CDR2 is FYNNEI. The CDR3 covers 15 residues. The CDR3 loop is CASGLGTGKRDTQYF. In DNA, the CDR3 is TGTGCCAGCGGGTTGGGGACAGGAAAACGAGATACGCAGTATTTT.

The rearrangement uses TRBV5-8 and TRBJ1-5; D is possibly TRBD1 (5 bases). The CDR3 has 16 residues. CDR1 and CDR2 (germline): SGHTS, YDEGEE. V dropped 1 base and J dropped 4 bases, with 15 bases sitting between them. The CDR3 reads CASSLNRWEPNQPQHF. Here the CDR3 DNA reads TGTGCCAGCAGCTTGAACAGGTGGGAACCTAATCAGCCCCAGCATTTT.

The chain employs TRBV11-3 and TRBJ2-7; no definite D call. V was pared by 8 bases and J by 3 bases, with 17 bases between. Germline CDR1 and CDR2: SGHNT and YENEEA. The CDR3 extends over 14 amino acids. CDR3 loop: CASSSSGRDYEQYF. CDR3 DNA: TGTGCCAGCTCTTCCTCGGGCAGAGACTACGAGCAGTACTTC.

V gene TRBV11-3 combines with J gene TRBJ2-3, with unresolved D. Per the germline V gene, CDR1 is SGHNT and CDR2 is YENEEA. The CDR3 length is 15 residues. V was clipped by 0 bases and J by 0 bases, with 7 bases between them. CDR3 sequence reads: CASSLDPSSTDTQYF. CDR3 nucleotides: TGTGCCAGCAGCTTAGATCCATCTAGCACAGATACGCAGTATTTT.

V is TRBV29-1 and J is TRBJ2-7, with D unresolved. The CDR3 has 12 residues. Trimming pared 0 bases from V and 3 bases from J, leaving 6 bases between. CDR1 is SQVTM, CDR2 ANQGSEA, per germline. Here the CDR3 reads CSVEDISYEQYF. The CDR3 region has the DNA TGCAGCGTTGAAGACATAAGCTACGAGCAGTACTTC.

The chain combines TRBV6-5 with TRBJ2-7, with D possibly being TRBD1 or TRBD2 (5 bases each). This CDR3 has 14 amino acids. Germline V CDR1 and CDR2: MNHEY, SVGAGI. Trimming took off 6 bases at V and 2 bases at J, with 14 bases between the two ends. The CDR3 sequence: CASRGSDRPYEQYF. CDR3 coding DNA: TGTGCCAGCAGAGGTAGCGACAGACCCTACGAGCAGTACTTC.

The chain links TRBV5-8 to TRBJ1-5, with D perhaps matching TRBD1 (5 bases). In germline, CDR1 is SGHTS, CDR2 YDEGEE. There are 15 residues in the CDR3. Trimming shortened V by 3 bases and J by 2 bases, and 12 bases separated the two germline ends. The CDR3 DNA sequence: TGTGCCAGCAGCTGGGGGGGGGTAGGCAATCAGCCCCAGCATTTT. Protein sequence: CASSWGGVGNQPQHF.

This clone was counted once. The genes are TRBV4-3 and TRBJ2-1; D is undetermined. The germline V and J ends were trimmed by 0 bases and 5 bases, with 8 bases remaining between them. Germline V CDR1 and CDR2: LGHNA, YSLEER. The CDR3 has 14 residues. The CDR3 region is CASSQEVENNEQFF. In DNA form, the CDR3 reads TGCGCCAGCAGCCAAGAGGTAGAAAACAATGAGCAGTTCTTC.

The CDR3 loop reads CASSSPGGRGDTQYF. CDR3 nucleotides: TGTGCCAGCAGCTCCCCCGGCGGGAGGGGAGATACGCAGTATTTT. The chain recombines TRBV7-2 with TRBJ2-3; the match to TRBD2 covers 9 bases. The CDR3 totals 15 residues. Germline CDR1 SGHTA, CDR2 FQGNSA. The junction had 7 bases not matched to a gene; V was cut back by 4 bases and J by 5 bases.

This clone was counted a few times. The chain is built from TRBV4-3 and TRBJ1-2; D is undetermined. Germline-derived CDR1 and CDR2 are LGHNA and YSLEER. Trimming pared 4 bases from V and 2 bases from J, leaving 20 bases between. The CDR3 is made up of 17 amino acids. The CDR3 spells CASSPFLEVRSNYGYTF. Here the CDR3 DNA reads TGCGCCAGCAGCCCGTTCCTTGAGGTTCGTTCAAACTATGGCTACACCTTC.

The CDR3 DNA reads TGCAGTGGGCGGGACACTGAAGCTTTCTTT. Its translation: CSGRDTEAFF. The chain combines TRBV20-1 with TRBJ1-1, with D unclear. Trimming cost V 7 bases and J 3 bases, with 6 bases left between them. Looked up from germline, CDR1 is DFQATT and CDR2 is SNEGSKA (reference sequence). The CDR3 loop spans 10 amino acids.

This chain links TRBV28 with TRBJ1-2, with D possibly TRBD1 on 5 matching bases. This CDR3 contains 16 residues. Germline V gives CDR1 MDHEN, CDR2 SYDVKM. V was pared by 8 bases and J by 3 bases, with 22 bases between. The CDR3 here is CASLEPRAPDYYGYTF. CDR3 coding DNA: TGTGCCAGCTTGGAACCCAGGGCCCCGGATTACTATGGCTACACCTTC.

The rearrangement links TRBV14 to TRBJ2-7; TRBD1 or TRBD2 may be the D gene (6 bases each). V lost 1 base and J lost 7, with 14 bases in between. There are 14 residues in the CDR3. The germline V gene has CDR1 SGHDN and CDR2 FVKESK. CDR3 amino acids: CASSQVYGGGEQYF. The CDR3 region has the DNA TGTGCCAGCAGCCAAGTCTACGGAGGGGGTGAGCAGTACTTC.